Following are 30 T cell receptor beta chains from one sample sequenced in a study of blood T cell repertoires in COVID-19. TCRdb keeps only in-frame clones here, not all; method: immunoSEQ multiplex PCR. The sample lists about 74,000 clones; roughly 88% were seen once. Specimen: peripheral blood. The receptors derive from a woman over 75 with active or convalescent COVID-19.

The chain is built from TRBV20-1 and TRBJ2-7, with D possibly being TRBD1 (5 bases). Germline V gives CDR1 DFQATT, CDR2 SNEGSKA (reference sequence). Trimming shortened V by 3 bases and J by 2 bases, and 11 bases separated the two germline ends. The CDR3 is made up of 13 amino acids. The CDR3, as DNA: TGCAGTGCTAGTAAGGGGCCTACCTACGAGCAGTACTTC. It translates to CSASKGPTYEQYF.

The V call is TRBV6-2 or TRBV6-3, the J call TRBJ2-5; D gene ambiguous. The CDR3 has 12 amino acids. The germline V gene encodes CDR1 MNHEY and CDR2 SVGEGT. Between the trimmed V and J ends, which lost 0 bases and 7 bases, there was a span of 6 bases. CDR3 coding DNA: TGTGCCAGCAGTTACTCTGAGTCGACCCAGTACTTC. It encodes CASSYSESTQYF.

The rearrangement joins TRBV30 to TRBJ1-1; possibly TRBD1 for D (6 bases). The CDR3 contains 15 residues. Germline assignment: CDR1 GTSNPN and CDR2 SVGIG (reference sequence). V lost 0 bases and J 5 bases, leaving 16 bases between the germline ends. The CDR3 DNA is TGTGCCTGGAGTGTACGTGGGACAAGCGTTACTGAAGCTTTCTTT. It encodes CAWSVRGTSVTEAFF.

This clone came up once. V and J are TRBV5-1 and TRBJ2-3; D is perhaps TRBD1 (5 bases). V was trimmed by 5 bases and J by 1 base, leaving 14 bases between them. This CDR3 has 15 residues. Germline V gene lookup returns CDR1 SGHRS and CDR2 YFSETQ. Here the CDR3 reads CASSSLRVGTDTQYF. CDR3 nucleotide sequence: TGCGCCAGCAGTTCGCTCAGGGTGGGCACAGATACGCAGTATTTT.

This clone was seen more than once but under ten times. CDR3 coding DNA: TGCGCCAGCAGCCCCGGGACAGGGGTAGGTGGCTACACCTTC. Translated, it gives CASSPGTGVGGYTF. This chain joins TRBV10-2 and TRBJ1-2; 10 bases line up with TRBD1. CDR1 is WSHSY and CDR2 is SAAADI in the germline V gene. Trimming took 6 bases from V and 7 from J; bases not matched to a gene: 8. The CDR3 length is 14 residues.

The CDR3 spells CASSDGTGVLAGVDYNEQFF. CDR3 sequence (DNA): TGTGCCAGCAGCGACGGGACAGGGGTGCTAGCGGGAGTTGACTACAATGAGCAGTTCTTC. The genes are TRBV9 and TRBJ2-1; either TRBD1 or TRBD2 may fit D (10 bases each). This CDR3 has 20 residues. The germline V gene encodes CDR1 SGDLS and CDR2 YYNGEE. The V end lost 3 bases, the J end lost 3 bases, and 28 bases lay between the germline ends.

The CDR3 sequence: CASCRQEGAGTGELFF. DNA of the CDR3: TGTGCCAGCTGTCGGCAGGAGGGGGCGGGAACCGGGGAGCTGTTTTTT. The genes are TRBV11-3 and TRBJ2-2, with D possibly TRBD1 on 7 matching bases. The CDR3 runs to 16 residues. V shed 8 bases and J shed 5 bases, with 21 bases lying between them. Germline assignment: CDR1 SGHNT and CDR2 YENEEA.

The chain has TRBV5-6 and TRBJ1-4, with TRBD1 identical over 9 bases. The length of the CDR3 is 14 residues. Looked up from germline, CDR1 is SGHDT and CDR2 is YYEEEE. After removal of 3 bases from V and 7 bases from J, the junction contained 4 bases not matched to a gene. CDR3 in DNA: TGTGCCAGCAGCTCGACAGGGGGGAGTGAAAAACTGTTTTTT. Its protein is CASSSTGGSEKLFF.

This clone was counted a few times. The chain has TRBV12-3 or TRBV12-4 and TRBJ1-4, with D possibly being TRBD1 (6 bases). V was cut by 5 bases and J by 10 bases, with 14 bases left in between. The CDR3 has 13 residues. The CDR3 region is CASSEQGWGKLFF. The CDR3 DNA follows: TGTGCCAGCAGTGAACAGGGCTGGGGAAAACTGTTTTTT.

The chain uses TRBV5-5 and TRBJ2-5; TRBD2 aligns across 12 bases. The CDR3 consists of 16 residues. The J segment lost 2 bases and the V segment lost 3 bases, leaving 5 bases of the junction unmatched. Per the germline V gene, CDR1 is SGHKS and CDR2 is YYEKEE (reference sequence). The CDR3 region is CASSSLAGGSQETQYF. The CDR3 DNA reads TGTGCCAGCAGCTCTCTAGCGGGGGGGAGTCAAGAGACCCAGTACTTC.

This clone was detected a few times. The chain joins TRBV25-1 to TRBJ1-6; the D gene is possibly TRBD1 (6 bases). The germline CDR1 and CDR2 sequences are MGHDK and SYGVNS. With 3 bases removed from V and 7 bases from J, the gap between germline ends came to 16 bases. The CDR3 is 16 residues long. The CDR3: CASSERGGAQNSPLHF. The DNA of the CDR3 is TGTGCCAGCAGTGAGAGGGGGGGCGCTCAGAATTCACCCCTCCACTTT.

This chain connects TRBV5-4 to TRBJ1-3, with D possibly being TRBD1 (5 bases). CDR1 and CDR2 (germline): SGHNT, YYREEE (reference sequence). This CDR3 contains 15 residues. V was clipped by 4 bases and J by 4 bases, with 15 bases between them. CDR3 loop: CASSTPWQGGNTIYF. The CDR3 DNA follows: TGTGCCAGCAGCACCCCGTGGCAGGGCGGAAACACCATATATTTT.

CDR3 region: CASSQQVLNQPQHF. CDR3 DNA sequence: TGCGCCAGCAGCCAGCAGGTACTGAATCAGCCCCAGCATTTT. The rearrangement uses TRBV4-3 and TRBJ1-5, with D unresolved. The germline V and J ends were trimmed by 3 bases and 4 bases, with 10 bases remaining between them. CDR3 length equals 14 residues. CDR1 is LGHNA, CDR2 YSLEER, per germline.

A word on this clone: The sample holds other DNA sequences that translate to the same CDR3. This rearrangement joins TRBV7-9 to TRBJ1-5; the match to TRBD1 covers 7 bases. The germline V gene has CDR1 SEHNR and CDR2 FQNEAQ (reference sequence). The CDR3 is 13 amino acids. J gave up 5 bases and V 2 bases, and 0 bases lay outside the gene matches. Written as DNA, the CDR3 is TGTGCCAGCAGCTTACAGGGGGATCAGCCCCAGCATTTT. Translation gives CASSLQGDQPQHF.

The rearrangement uses TRBV6-5 and TRBJ2-7, with a possible D match to TRBD2 (6 bases). The V gene's germline CDR1 is MNHEY and CDR2 SVGAGI. The CDR3 length is 14 residues. Trimming shortened V by 2 bases and J by 3 bases, and 11 bases separated the two germline ends. CDR3 DNA: TGTGCCAGCAGTTACGGCGGGACCGTCTACGAGCAGTACTTC. This translates into CASSYGGTVYEQYF.

The rearrangement joins TRBV10-1 to TRBJ2-5, with 11 bases fitting TRBD2. Germline trimming cut 5 bases from V and 2 bases from J; bases unmatched to any gene: 16. The CDR3 totals 19 residues. Germline assignment: CDR1 WNHNN and CDR2 SYGVQD (reference sequence). This CDR3 is CASSLPLAGGQGLQETQYF. In DNA form, the CDR3 reads TGCGCCAGCAGTCTACCGCTAGCGGGGGGCCAGGGATTGCAAGAGACCCAGTACTTC.

V and J are TRBV29-1 and TRBJ2-1, with D unclear. The ends were cut back, 6 bases at V and 4 bases at J, with 10 bases in the middle. In germline, CDR1 is SQVTM, CDR2 ANQGSEA. The CDR3 runs 12 residues. The CDR3 here is CSVTGPYNEQFF. In DNA form, the CDR3 reads TGCAGCGTCACGGGTCCTTACAATGAGCAGTTCTTC.

V gene TRBV29-1 combines with J gene TRBJ2-5; 11 bases align to TRBD2. The CDR3 consists of 14 residues. V lost 6 bases to trimming and J lost 4 bases; unmatched junction nucleotides: 7. Germline CDR1 SQVTM, CDR2 ANQGSEA. The CDR3 reads CSVPLAGVTETQYF. The CDR3 DNA is TGCAGCGTGCCACTAGCGGGGGTGACAGAGACCCAGTACTTC.

The V call is TRBV7-2, the J call TRBJ2-5; the match to TRBD2 covers 9 bases. This CDR3 spans 16 amino acids. Germline V CDR1 and CDR2: SGHTA, FQGNSA. The ends lost 2 bases at V and 2 bases at J; junction bases unmatched: 6. CDR3 nucleotides: TGTGCCAGCAGCTTAAATAGCGGGAGTGGGCAAGAGACCCAGTACTTC. This translates into CASSLNSGSGQETQYF.

Details on this clone: The junction shows a germline mismatch at one end, possibly a read error. This chain links TRBV12-3 or TRBV12-4 with TRBJ2-1, with TRBD2 as a possible D gene (6 bases). The CDR3 has 13 residues. The CDR3 nucleotides read TGTGCCAGCAGAAGGGACTCGAACAACGAGCAGTTCTTC. It codes for CASRRDSNNEQFF.

The rearrangement joins TRBV18 to TRBJ2-1; the D is unclear. V lost 2 bases and J 2 bases, leaving 4 bases between the germline ends. The CDR3 runs to 13 residues. Germline V lookup: CDR1 KGHSH, CDR2 LQKENI. The CDR3 coding sequence is TGTGCCAGCTCACCAGGGCCCTACAATGAGCAGTTCTTC. Protein sequence: CASSPGPYNEQFF.

The chain combines TRBV3-1 (or the pseudogene TRBV3-2) with TRBJ2-3, with D possibly being TRBD1 (5 bases). The V end was cut by 0 bases, the J end by 12 bases, with 10 bases between. CDR1 is LGHDT, CDR2 YNNKEL, per germline (reference sequence). The CDR3 has 12 residues. CDR3 in amino acids: CASSQDKGQQYF. Here the CDR3 DNA reads TGTGCCAGCAGCCAAGATAAAGGACAACAGTATTTT.

The V and J genes are TRBV5-4 and TRBJ2-5; 8 bases map to TRBD1. The V gene's germline CDR1 is SGHNT and CDR2 YYREEE (reference sequence). This CDR3 has 14 residues. Trimming at V came to 4 bases and at J to 3 bases, leaving 5 bases not matched to a gene. For the CDR3, the DNA is TGTGCCAGCAGCCGCTCGACAGGGGAAGAGACCCAGTACTTC. Its protein is CASSRSTGEETQYF.

CDR3 protein: CASSVGQGPQHF. The CDR3 DNA reads as TGTGCCAGCAGCGTAGGCCAGGGGCCCCAGCATTTT. The V gene is TRBV9, the J gene TRBJ1-5; weak D call: TRBD1 (5 bases). Germline V gene data show CDR1 as SGDLS and CDR2 as YYNGEE. The length of the CDR3 is 12 residues. V lost 0 bases and J lost 9, with 7 bases in between.

The chain is built from TRBV2 and TRBJ2-7, with 8 bases that match TRBD1. Losses at the gene ends were 0 bases for V and 7 bases for J; bases not matched to a gene: 8. The CDR3 extends over 15 amino acids. Germline V gene lookup returns CDR1 SNHLY and CDR2 FYNNEI. CDR3 coding DNA: TGTGCCAGCAGTGAAGCGCTGCAGGGGGCGGGTGAGCAGTACTTC. It is translated as CASSEALQGAGEQYF.

The chain combines TRBV11-2 with TRBJ1-2; 8 nucleotides align to TRBD1. The CDR3 spans 15 residues. V lost 4 bases and J lost 8; bases outside the gene matches: 12. Per germline, CDR1 SGHAT and CDR2 FQNNGV. The CDR3 region is CASSYPGTGQGGYTF. Written as DNA, the CDR3 is TGTGCCAGCAGCTACCCGGGGACAGGACAGGGAGGCTACACCTTC.

This sequence joins TRBV7-8 and TRBJ1-2, with 8 bases that match TRBD1. The CDR3 runs to 15 residues. V lost 1 base to trimming and J lost 5 bases; unmatched junction nucleotides: 6. The germline V gene has CDR1 SGHVS and CDR2 FQNEAQ. For the CDR3, the DNA is TGTGCCAGCAGCTTAGGCGACAGGGGATCGTATGGCTACACCTTC. Its protein is CASSLGDRGSYGYTF.

V is TRBV5-1 and J is TRBJ1-6; D perhaps matches TRBD1 (5 bases). The CDR3 has 16 amino acids. Per germline, CDR1 SGHRS and CDR2 YFSETQ. Trimming stripped 3 bases from V and 2 bases from J, with 12 bases between. CDR3 DNA: TGCGCCAGCAGCTGGGACGGGGGTGCCTATAATTCACCCCTCCACTTT. Residues: CASSWDGGAYNSPLHF.

CDR3 sequence (DNA): TGTGCCAGCACCCGGGACAGGGCGAACACTGAAGCTTTCTTT. Its protein product is CASTRDRANTEAFF. The V gene is TRBV2, the J gene TRBJ1-1, with 9 bases aligning to TRBD1. Germline V lookup: CDR1 SNHLY, CDR2 FYNNEI. The junction had 4 bases not matched to a gene; V was cut back by 7 bases and J by 1 base. CDR3 length: 14 residues.

The chain carries TRBV6-6 and TRBJ2-3, with 7 positions matching TRBD1. The germline V gene encodes CDR1 MNHNY and CDR2 SVGAGI (reference sequence). The CDR3 has 16 amino acids. Trimming at V came to 6 bases and at J to 2 bases, leaving 11 bases not matched to a gene. The CDR3 loop reads CASSRGIGQATDTQYF. For the CDR3, the DNA is TGTGCCAGCAGCCGAGGTATAGGACAGGCCACAGATACGCAGTATTTT.